Listed below are T cell receptor beta chains from one sample, sequenced in a study of Graves' ophthalmopathy and Graves' hyperthyroidism. From the multiplex PCR reads, TCRdb called clonotypes with MiXCR, one entry per CDR3 protein. The sample shows about 500,000 distinct CDR3 sequences, around 15% of them seen only once. Sample: blood. The receptors originated from a woman in her 30s with Graves' ophthalmopathy. Both conserved end residues are part of each CDR3. The D gene is left open where the match is weak. Size values are once, few and many counts, or a class for expanded clones, and some rows have none.

many,NA,TRBV12-3/TRBV12-4,TRBJ1-2,CASSLMRGSGYTF,TGTGCCAGCAGTTTGATGAGGGGAAGCGGCTACACCTTC
NA,NA,TRBV6-2/TRBV6-3,TRBJ1-1,CASSYASHLGDTEAFF,TGTGCCAGCAGTTACGCGTCTCACCTTGGGGACACTGAAGCTTTCTTT
few,NA,TRBV28,TRBJ2-4,CASSLGVHLAKNIQYF,TGTGCCAGCAGTTTAGGAGTTCACCTAGCCAAAAACATTCAGTACTTC
many,NA,TRBV6-5,TRBJ1-2,CASSYSSTAYGYTF,TGTGCCAGCAGTTACTCGAGTACAGCTTATGGCTACACCTTC
NA,TRBD1,TRBV3-1,TRBJ1-1,CASSQDFGGTGLSEAFF,TGTGCCAGCAGCCAAGATTTTGGAGGGACAGGCCTATCTGAAGCTTTCTTT
NA,NA,TRBV11-2,TRBJ2-3,CASSRPQGTDTQYF,TGTGCCAGCAGCCGTCCCCAGGGCACAGATACGCAGTATTTT
NA,NA,TRBV20-1,TRBJ1-6,CCSREVGRSPLHF,TGCTGTTCTAGAGAAGTCGGCCGCTCACCCCTCCACTTT
many,NA,TRBV20-1,TRBJ1-6,CSAQGTRNSPLHF,TGCAGTGCTCAGGGCACACGGAATTCACCCCTCCACTTT
many,TRBD1,TRBV6-1,TRBJ1-6,CASSEATGHYSPLHF,TGTGCCAGCAGTGAAGCGACAGGGCATTATTCACCCCTCCACTTT
many,TRBD2,TRBV7-8,TRBJ2-7,CASSLGPSGRFSYEQYF,TGTGCCAGCAGCTTAGGCCCTAGCGGGAGGTTCTCCTACGAGCAGTACTTC
NA,NA,TRBV7-9,TRBJ1-1,CASSLGQPLEAFF,TGTGCCAGCAGCTTAGGCCAGCCCCTTGAAGCTTTCTTT
many,NA,TRBV3-1,TRBJ2-7,CASSQDYAVSYEQYF,TGTGCCAGCAGCCAAGATTACGCAGTCTCCTACGAGCAGTACTTC
many,TRBD1,TRBV12-3/TRBV12-4,TRBJ2-5,CASSVDRARETQYF,TGTGCCAGCAGCGTGGACAGGGCCCGGGAGACCCAGTACTTC
many,NA,TRBV5-1,TRBJ1-1,CASSLTWTMNTEAFF,TGCGCCAGCAGCTTGACATGGACCATGAACACTGAAGCTTTCTTT
many,TRBD2,TRBV20-1,TRBJ2-7,CSARDRLAGSYEQYF,TGCAGTGCTAGAGATCGACTAGCGGGTTCTTACGAGCAGTACTTC
many,NA,TRBV7-9,TRBJ1-3,CASSLEFTSQDF,TGTGCCAGCAGCTTAGAGTTCACCAGCCAGGATTTT
NA,TRBD2,TRBV18,TRBJ2-5,CASSPQQTSGTATQYF,TGTGCCAGCTCGCCCCAACAGACTAGCGGGACTGCGACCCAGTACTTC
many,NA,TRBV12-3/TRBV12-4,TRBJ1-1,CASSLGTLNRAFF,TGTGCCAGCAGTTTAGGGACATTAAATCGGGCTTTCTTT
NA,TRBD1,TRBV6-1,TRBJ2-5,CASPPDRGFETQYF,TGTGCCAGCCCTCCGGACAGGGGGTTCGAGACCCAGTACTTC
many,TRBD1,TRBV11-2,TRBJ1-6,CASSSGTGGWSNSPLHF,TGTGCCAGCAGCTCCGGGACAGGGGGTTGGAGTAATTCACCCCTCCACTTT
many,NA,TRBV7-9,TRBJ1-2,CASTHPRTVLDGYTF,TGTGCCAGCACCCACCCCCGGACCGTTTTGGATGGCTACACCTTC
NA,NA,TRBV29-1,TRBJ1-2,CSAETTDSNYGYTF,TGCAGCGCTGAAACGACAGATTCTAACTATGGCTACACCTTC
many,NA,TRBV25-1,TRBJ1-2,CASSELGGADGYTF,TGTGCCAGCAGTGAATTGGGGGGAGCGGATGGCTACACCTTC
many,TRBD2,TRBV24-1,TRBJ2-5,CATSTSGTQETQYF,TGTGCCACCAGCACTAGCGGGACCCAAGAGACCCAGTACTTC
many,NA,TRBV27,TRBJ2-7,CASSLLAGPYYEQYF,TGTGCCAGCAGTTTATTGGCCGGACCCTACTACGAGCAGTACTTC
many,TRBD1,TRBV11-2,TRBJ2-7,CASSEPRDRFSYEQYF,TGTGCCAGCAGCGAACCACGGGACAGGTTCTCCTACGAGCAGTACTTC
many,NA,TRBV11-3,TRBJ1-1,CASSLGLVGNTEAFF,TGTGCCAGCAGCTTGGGCCTTGTCGGAAACACTGAAGCTTTCTTT
many,TRBD1,TRBV12-3/TRBV12-4,TRBJ1-5,CASSARTGFDNQPQHF,TGTGCCAGCAGTGCCCGGACAGGGTTTGACAATCAGCCCCAGCATTTT
many,NA,TRBV7-9,TRBJ1-2,CASSLAMGAGGYTF,TGTGCCAGCAGCTTAGCGATGGGGGCCGGGGGCTACACCTTC
many,NA,TRBV15,TRBJ2-7,CATSRVSQGKYEQYF,TGTGCCACCAGCAGAGTTTCGCAGGGGAAGTACGAGCAGTACTTC
NA,NA,TRBV12-3/TRBV12-4,TRBJ1-1,CASSPGTDEAFF,TGTGCCAGCAGCCCAGGGACGGATGAAGCTTTCTTT
many,TRBD2,TRBV20-1,TRBJ2-7,CSANSGLEMNEQYF,TGCAGTGCCAATTCGGGACTAGAAATGAACGAGCAGTACTTC
NA,NA,TRBV18,TRBJ1-1,CASSPPSRGVRTEAFF,TGTGCCAGCTCACCACCGAGCCGGGGGGTGAGGACTGAAGCTTTCTTT